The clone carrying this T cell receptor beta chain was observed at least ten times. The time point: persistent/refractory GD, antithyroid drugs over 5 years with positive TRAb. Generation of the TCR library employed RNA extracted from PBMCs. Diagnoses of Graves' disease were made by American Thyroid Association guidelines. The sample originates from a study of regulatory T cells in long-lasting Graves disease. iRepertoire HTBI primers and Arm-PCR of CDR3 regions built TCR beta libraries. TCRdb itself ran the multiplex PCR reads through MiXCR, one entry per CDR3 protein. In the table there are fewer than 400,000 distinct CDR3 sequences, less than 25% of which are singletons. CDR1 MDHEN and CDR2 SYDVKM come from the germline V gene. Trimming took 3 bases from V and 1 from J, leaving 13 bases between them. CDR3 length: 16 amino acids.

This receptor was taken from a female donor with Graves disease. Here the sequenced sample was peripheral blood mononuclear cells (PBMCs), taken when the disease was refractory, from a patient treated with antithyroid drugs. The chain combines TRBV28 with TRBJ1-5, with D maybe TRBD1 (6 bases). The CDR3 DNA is TGTGCCAGCAGTTTTGCGGGGGGCGGGAGCAATCAGCCCCAGCATTTT. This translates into CASSFAGGGSNQPQHF.